This T cell receptor beta chain was sequenced for a study of T cell responses to AZD1222 COVID-19 vaccine. Study findings and constraints: Spike regions recognized by vaccine-associated CD4 TCRs spanned the protein, led by 160-218 and 743-854. Donors were largely white British and mainly female; clonal diversity was possibly underestimated.

As to this clone: What it recognizes is unknown.

The data were produced by immunoSEQ multiplex PCR, yet TCRdb's version contains in-frame clones alone and is incomplete. Of around 140,000 clones in the sample, roughly 92% were seen once. Trimming took 0 bases from V and 1 from J, leaving 9 bases between them. The CDR3 is made up of 15 amino acids. Germline V gives CDR1 LGHDT, CDR2 YNNKEL (reference sequence). The sequences come from peripheral blood, collected on day 0 of AZD1222 vaccination. The chain recombines TRBV3-1 (or the pseudogene TRBV3-2) with TRBJ1-1; D is undetermined. The receptor was isolated from an adult in good health. CDR3 amino acids: CASSQEGRWNTEAFF. CDR3 nucleotides: TGTGCCAGCAGCCAAGAGGGGAGGTGGAACACTGAAGCTTTCTTT.